These 4 T cell receptor beta chains were sequenced from one sample in a study of T cell responses to AZD1222 COVID-19 vaccine. Measured with immunoSEQ multiplex PCR; TCRdb has only the in-frame clones, and not every one. Of about 110,000 clones listed, 70% to 90% were seen once; the top ten hold around 15%. The sequences come from peripheral blood, collected 28 days after the second AZD1222 dose. Receptors originate from an adult who received the AZD1222 COVID-19 vaccine.

In this sample, this clone turned up once. The V gene is TRBV15, the J gene TRBJ1-2; D is perhaps TRBD1 (5 bases). The CDR3 has 14 residues. The V end lost 3 bases, the J end lost 4 bases, and 12 bases lay between the germline ends. Germline loops: CDR1 LNHNV, CDR2 YYDKDF (reference sequence). Here the CDR3 reads CATSRGEDFYGYTF. Written as DNA, the CDR3 is TGTGCCACCAGCAGGGGGGAGGACTTCTATGGCTACACCTTC.

V gene TRBV7-9 combines with J gene TRBJ1-3; 9 bases map to TRBD1. Germline CDR1 and CDR2: SEHNR and FQNEAQ (reference sequence). CDR3 length: 17 amino acids. With V trimmed by 3 bases and J by 0 bases, 6 bases remained unmatched. This chain's CDR3 is CASSFGQGPSSGNTIYF. The CDR3 DNA sequence: TGTGCCAGCAGCTTCGGACAGGGGCCCAGCTCTGGAAACACCATATATTTT.

This clone has only a few counts. This chain uses TRBV29-1 with TRBJ1-2; no reliable D call. V was clipped by 5 bases and J by 4 bases, with 14 bases between them. The CDR3 has 13 amino acids. Germline loops: CDR1 SQVTM, CDR2 ANQGSEA. CDR3 sequence (DNA): TGCAGCGTTATCTTGGGCAGATCCTATGGCTACACCTTC. This translates into CSVILGRSYGYTF.

The chain carries TRBV5-1 and TRBJ1-6, with 7 positions matching TRBD1. The junction had 6 bases not matched to a gene; V was cut back by 3 bases and J by 9 bases. This CDR3 is 14 amino acids long. Germline-derived CDR1 and CDR2 are SGHRS and YFSETQ. This CDR3 is CASSSGQLASPLHF. The DNA for the CDR3 is TGCGCCAGCAGCTCGGGACAGCTCGCTTCACCCCTCCACTTT.